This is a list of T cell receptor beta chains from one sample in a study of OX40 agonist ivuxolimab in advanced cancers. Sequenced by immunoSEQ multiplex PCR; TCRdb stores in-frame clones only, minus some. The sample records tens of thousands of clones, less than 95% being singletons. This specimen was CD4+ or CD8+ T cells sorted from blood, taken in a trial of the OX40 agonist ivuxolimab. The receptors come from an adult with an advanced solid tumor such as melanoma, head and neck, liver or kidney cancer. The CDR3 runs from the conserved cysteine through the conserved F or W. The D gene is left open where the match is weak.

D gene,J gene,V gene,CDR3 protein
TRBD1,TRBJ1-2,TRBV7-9,CASSLGTGTNYGYTF
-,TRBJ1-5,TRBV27,CASSLWATNQPQHF
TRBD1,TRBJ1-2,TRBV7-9,CASSLTTGGHYGYTF
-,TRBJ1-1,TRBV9,CASSVEPGMNTEAFF
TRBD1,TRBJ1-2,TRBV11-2,CASSLVKGQGGRGYTF
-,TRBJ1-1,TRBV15,CATSRPRQRLNTEAFF
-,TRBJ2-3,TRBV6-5,CASSYSVGALADTQYF
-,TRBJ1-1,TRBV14,CASSLGGNTEAFF
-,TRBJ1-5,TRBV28,CASSPSQQGVWQPQHF
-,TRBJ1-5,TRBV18,CASSPGTREGGPQHF
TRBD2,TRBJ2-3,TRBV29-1,CSVVAGDQFPPDTQYF
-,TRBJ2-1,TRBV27,CASSLSAGLENEQFF
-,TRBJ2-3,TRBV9,CASSVASDTQYF
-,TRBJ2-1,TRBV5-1,CASSLEGSSYNEQFF
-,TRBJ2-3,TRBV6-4,CASSTRPTDTQYF
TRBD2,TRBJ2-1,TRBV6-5,CASSYSGEGYNEQFF
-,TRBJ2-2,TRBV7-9,CASSAVQGSTGELFF
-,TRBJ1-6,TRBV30,CAWSEEGPPLHF
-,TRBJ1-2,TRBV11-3,CASSGPEYGYTF
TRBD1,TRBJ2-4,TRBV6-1,CASSGQGIPGRNIQYF
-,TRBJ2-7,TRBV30,CAWAPGGEQYF
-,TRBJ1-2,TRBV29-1,CSVDRLDGYTF
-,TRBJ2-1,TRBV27,CAAWQFMNEQFF
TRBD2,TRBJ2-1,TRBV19,CATRSGSPYNEQFF
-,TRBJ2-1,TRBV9,CASSVVGVAYNEQFF
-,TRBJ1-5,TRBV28,CASSLNLGLSNQPQHF
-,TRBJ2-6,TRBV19,CASTPNSGANVLTF
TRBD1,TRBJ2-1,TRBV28,CASRVIWDRENEQFF
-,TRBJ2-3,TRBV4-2,CASSLGTDTQYF
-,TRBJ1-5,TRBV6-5,CASGNQPQHF
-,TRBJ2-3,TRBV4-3,CASSLEVTDTQYF
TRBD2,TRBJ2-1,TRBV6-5,CASGGSRYNEQFF
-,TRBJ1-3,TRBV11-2,CASSPEGGPSTIYF
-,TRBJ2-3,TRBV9,CASSVAEDTQYF
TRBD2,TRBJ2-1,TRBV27,CATTGSGSHEQFF
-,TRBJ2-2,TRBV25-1,CASSPPPRDKPGELFF
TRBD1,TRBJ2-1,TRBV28,CASSINRDSQFYNEQFF
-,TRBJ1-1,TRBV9,CASSVEVGVNTEAFF
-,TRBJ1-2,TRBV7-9,CASSLTEVQGGYTF
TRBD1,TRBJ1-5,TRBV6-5,CASSVQGYSNQPQHF
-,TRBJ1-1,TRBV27,CASSLGGALRDTEAFF
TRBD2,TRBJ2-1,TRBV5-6,CASSQGLAGYNEQFF
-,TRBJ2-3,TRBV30,CALRGNWPDTQYF
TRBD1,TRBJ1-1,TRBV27,CARQGAMNTEAFF
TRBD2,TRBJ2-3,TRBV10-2,CASRSSGLVSDTQYF